This T cell receptor beta chain was captured in a study of OX40 agonist ivuxolimab in advanced cancers. Overall study context: Intravenous ivuxolimab was administered to patients every 2 weeks at 0.01 to 10 mg/kg.

Assay used: immunoSEQ multiplex PCR; TCRdb lists only in-frame clones, some missing. The table records about 67,000 clones, 70% to 90% of them present only once. V dropped 7 bases and J dropped 4 bases, with 20 bases sitting between them. This CDR3 comprises 15 residues. Germline values: CDR1 MDHEN, CDR2 SYDVKM. The sequence derives from an adult with an advanced solid tumor such as melanoma, head and neck, liver or kidney cancer. This specimen was CD4+ or CD8+ T cells sorted from blood, taken in a trial of the OX40 agonist ivuxolimab. This chain links TRBV28 with TRBJ2-7; maybe TRBD1 (6 bases). The CDR3 loop is CASNALRAGEYEQYF. The CDR3 nucleotides are TGTGCCAGCAACGCCCTTAGGGCAGGGGAGTACGAGCAGTACTTC. The variable domain in full, completed from reference TRBV28 and TRBJ2-7, reads DVKVTQSSRYLVKRTGEKVFLECVQDMDHENMFWYRQDPGLGLRLIYFSYDVKMKEKGDIPEGYSVSREKKERFSLILESASTNQTSMYLCASNALRAGEYEQYFGPGTRLTVT.